A single sample gave rise to the 19 T cell receptor beta chains below, sequenced in a study of shared clonotypes between healthy human individuals (dated by TCRdb to the early 2020s). Library creation used the immunoSEQ multiplex PCR assay. Imported from immuneACCESS, the table was reduced by TCRdb to in-frame sequences with V and J called. These copies leave out some clones; in studies compared against another copy, an unresolved V gene accounts for under half, and the cause of the remainder is not known. Recorded for this sample are approximately 600,000 clones; about 95% of them occurred a single time. Of the sample, over 0.09% is held by the ten largest clones. For the CD8 naive samples, CD45RO-negative cells were positively selected for CCR7, yielding a CD45RA+CCR7+ population from which TemRA cells were excluded. Sequencing was carried out using naive CD8+ T cells sorted from blood. The sample's cell subset or site label is to be understood as: CD45RA+CCR7+. The source of these receptors is a woman aged 25-40 years in good health.

The gene calls are TRBV27 and TRBJ2-7, with 11 bases lining up with TRBD1. V shed 4 bases, J shed 5 bases, and the junction held 4 bases outside the gene matches. The CDR3 totals 14 residues. Germline values: CDR1 MNHEY, CDR2 SMNVEV (reference sequence). CDR3 coding DNA: TGTGCCAGCAGTTCTGGACAGGGGGCCCACGAGCAGTACTTC. Residues: CASSSGQGAHEQYF.

V and J are TRBV5-1 and TRBJ1-1; D is ambiguous. Trimming shortened V by 6 bases and J by 0 bases, and 9 bases separated the two germline ends. The germline V gene encodes CDR1 SGHRS and CDR2 YFSETQ. This CDR3 has 13 residues. The DNA for the CDR3 is TGCGCCAGCACCCGGGAGGTGAACACTGAAGCTTTCTTT. Translated: CASTREVNTEAFF.

The V call is TRBV7-2, the J call TRBJ1-4; D ambiguous. The CDR3 is made up of 12 amino acids. V lost 5 bases, J lost 15 bases, and 16 bases lay in between. The germline CDR1 and CDR2 sequences are SGHTA and FQGNSA. Here the CDR3 reads CASSPPGGLVFF. CDR3 coding DNA: TGTGCCAGCAGCCCCCCGGGAGGGTTGGTGTTTTTT.

The chain joins TRBV4-1 to TRBJ2-3; 8 bases are a match to TRBD1. Germline V gene sequence: CDR1 MGHRA, CDR2 YSYEKL. The CDR3 runs to 17 residues. With V trimmed by 4 bases and J by 1 base, 10 bases remained unmatched. The CDR3 sequence: CASSPDTGGRGTDTQYF. DNA of the CDR3: TGCGCCAGCAGCCCCGACACAGGGGGTAGAGGCACAGATACGCAGTATTTT.

The chain is built from TRBV19 and TRBJ2-2, with TRBD2 matching over 14 bases. The CDR3 runs 17 residues. Germline V CDR1 and CDR2: LNHDA, SQIVND (reference sequence). V was pared by 10 bases and J by 7 bases, with 14 bases of the junction left unmatched. The CDR3 DNA is TGTGCCACCCAATCCGGGACTAGCGGGAGTTCGGTCGGGGAGCTGTTTTTT. Protein sequence: CATQSGTSGSSVGELFF.

The chain combines TRBV13 with TRBJ2-5; 10 bases match TRBD1. V lost 8 bases and J lost 5; bases outside the gene matches: 8. Germline CDR1 reads PRHDT; CDR2 reads FYEKMQ (reference sequence). The CDR3 extends over 14 amino acids. The CDR3 DNA sequence: TGTGCCAGCCGACAGACAGGGGGCTATGAGACCCAGTACTTC. Translated: CASRQTGGYETQYF.

The J gene is TRBJ1-5, the V gene TRBV11-2; maybe TRBD1 (5 bases). The germline V gene has CDR1 SGHAT and CDR2 FQNNGV. The CDR3 spans 13 residues. V lost 4 bases to trimming and J lost 5 bases, with 9 bases between them. This CDR3 reads CASSSDSDQPQHF. CDR3 bases: TGTGCCAGCAGCTCAGACAGCGATCAGCCCCAGCATTTT.

This clone is a singleton in its sample. V is TRBV29-1 and J is TRBJ2-2; TRBD2 might be the D (5 bases). In germline, CDR1 is SQVTM, CDR2 ANQGSEA. CDR3 size: 15 residues. Deletions cut 8 bases from V and 7 bases from J, with 23 bases between. CDR3 in DNA: TGCAGCACCCTTCACTTGGGGAGTAAGGGCGGGGAGCTGTTTTTT. Translating it yields CSTLHLGSKGGELFF.

The genes are TRBV11-3 and TRBJ2-5; TRBD1 matches at 7 bases. The J segment lost 5 bases and the V segment lost 0 bases, leaving 15 bases of the junction unmatched. This CDR3 is 18 amino acids long. Germline CDR1 and CDR2: SGHNT and YENEEA. CDR3 amino acids: CASSLEENLRGQRETQYF. The CDR3, as DNA: TGTGCCAGCAGCTTAGAGGAGAACCTGAGGGGACAGAGGGAGACCCAGTACTTC.

The chain uses TRBV2 and TRBJ2-7; no definite D call. Germline V gene sequence: CDR1 SNHLY, CDR2 FYNNEI. The CDR3 covers 14 residues. V lost 5 bases to trimming and J lost 2 bases, with 13 bases between them. The CDR3 region has the DNA TGTGCCAGCAGTTCCCCGGACGCAGCCTACGAGCAGTACTTC. Its protein is CASSSPDAAYEQYF.

The chain combines TRBV4-1 with TRBJ2-1; the D gene is possibly TRBD2 (5 bases). V was cut by 0 bases and J by 0 bases, with 12 bases left in between. The germline V gene has CDR1 MGHRA and CDR2 YSYEKL. This CDR3 region has 17 residues. CDR3 coding DNA: TGCGCCAGCAGCCAAGAAGGCGGGTGGAGCTCCTACAATGAGCAGTTCTTC. Amino acids: CASSQEGGWSSYNEQFF.

Points on this clone: Other DNA sequences in this sample translate to the same CDR3. This chain links TRBV9 with TRBJ2-2; D gene uncertain. Germline CDR1 SGDLS, CDR2 YYNGEE. Deletions cut 0 bases from V and 6 bases from J, with 6 bases between. This CDR3 has 13 residues. DNA for the CDR3: TGTGCCAGCAGCGTAGGAGTCCCCGGGGAGCTGTTTTTT. This gives the protein CASSVGVPGELFF.

The chain joins TRBV7-6 to TRBJ2-7; perhaps D is TRBD1 or TRBD2 (5 bases each). Trimming shortened V by 1 base and J by 1 base, and 11 bases separated the two germline ends. The germline V gene has CDR1 SGHVS and CDR2 FNYEAQ. The CDR3 is made up of 15 amino acids. The CDR3 here is CASSLGGSPSYEQYF. The CDR3, as DNA: TGTGCCAGCAGCTTAGGGGGGTCCCCGTCCTACGAGCAGTACTTC.

This chain links TRBV2 with TRBJ2-3; D may be TRBD1 (5 bases). Germline CDR1 SNHLY, CDR2 FYNNEI. V lost 4 bases to trimming and J lost 5 bases, with 19 bases between them. This CDR3 comprises 16 residues. The CDR3 nucleotides are TGTGCCAGCAGTGCCTACTCCAGGGCTTCAGGAGATACGCAGTATTTT. It specifies CASSAYSRASGDTQYF.

V and J are TRBV7-9 and TRBJ2-5; D gene uncertain. The ends were cut back, 3 bases at V and 1 base at J, with 6 bases in the middle. The length of the CDR3 is 13 residues. The germline gives CDR1 SEHNR, CDR2 FQNEAQ (reference sequence). Here the CDR3 DNA reads TGTGCCAGCAGCTTGCGCGGCCAAGAGACCCAGTACTTC. It specifies CASSLRGQETQYF.

V usage is TRBV5-1 and J usage is TRBJ2-3; 7 bases map to TRBD2. Unmatched junction bases numbered 10, after V lost 4 bases and J lost 2 bases. Germline V gene data show CDR1 as SGHRS and CDR2 as YFSETQ. The CDR3 sequence is 16 residues long. This chain's CDR3 is CASSGGDNLLTDTQYF. The CDR3 DNA is TGCGCCAGCAGCGGGGGGGATAACCTCCTCACAGATACGCAGTATTTT.

This chain links TRBV7-6 with TRBJ2-7; D remains unclear. Looked up from germline, CDR1 is SGHVS and CDR2 is FNYEAQ. The CDR3 consists of 13 residues. V was clipped by 5 bases and J by 0 bases, with 8 bases between them. The CDR3, as DNA: TGTGCCAGCAGCCCTACGGACTCCTACGAGCAGTACTTC. Translating it yields CASSPTDSYEQYF.

The gene calls are TRBV9 and TRBJ1-1; D is perhaps TRBD1 (5 bases). The ends were cut back, 3 bases at V and 4 bases at J, with 19 bases in the middle. Germline loops: CDR1 SGDLS, CDR2 YYNGEE. This CDR3 is built from 16 residues. CDR3 sequence reads: CASSEPTRGAGTEAFF. The CDR3 coding sequence is TGTGCCAGCAGCGAACCGACAAGGGGCGCGGGCACTGAAGCTTTCTTT.

The chain recombines TRBV5-4 with TRBJ2-7; no reliable D call. The ends were cut back, 0 bases at V and 5 bases at J, with 9 bases in the middle. Germline assignment: CDR1 SGHNT and CDR2 YYREEE (reference sequence). The CDR3 totals 13 residues. CDR3 nucleotide sequence: TGTGCCAGCAGCTTGGCCAACACGAACGAGCAGTACTTC. The encoded protein is CASSLANTNEQYF.